These 26 T cell receptor beta chains share one sample of origin, sequenced in a study of blood T cell repertoires in COVID-19. TCRdb's copy holds only in-frame clones and misses some; the assay was immunoSEQ multiplex PCR. The sample lists roughly 130,000 clones, about 85% occurring once. Sequenced: peripheral blood. These receptors originate from a woman between 65 and 79 years old with COVID-19, enrolled during active disease.

The V call is TRBV10-3, the J call TRBJ1-5, with unresolved D. The V end lost 7 bases, the J end lost 5 bases, and 12 bases lay between the germline ends. CDR3 length: 13 residues. Per the germline V gene, CDR1 is ENHRY and CDR2 is SYGVKD. The CDR3 region is CAINNIYDQPQHF. CDR3 sequence (DNA): TGTGCCATCAATAACATTTATGATCAGCCCCAGCATTTT.

The chain employs TRBV29-1 and TRBJ2-7; 11 bases are a match to TRBD1. Unmatched junction bases numbered 8, after V lost 4 bases and J lost 6 bases. The CDR3 covers 14 residues. Germline-derived CDR1 and CDR2 are SQVTM and ANQGSEA. Here the CDR3 DNA reads TGCAGCGTTGTTGAGAGGACAGGGGGCGCCGAGCAGTACTTC. It yields the protein CSVVERTGGAEQYF.

This clone has only a few counts. The rearrangement joins TRBV27 to TRBJ1-1; D is possibly TRBD1 (6 bases). Trimming pared 5 bases from V and 4 bases from J, leaving 17 bases between. The CDR3 sequence is 15 residues long. Germline loops: CDR1 MNHEY, CDR2 SMNVEV (reference sequence). The CDR3 region is CASSPPPAGVTEAFF. For the CDR3, the DNA is TGTGCCAGCAGTCCCCCCCCCGCAGGGGTCACTGAAGCTTTCTTT.

The gene calls are TRBV27 and TRBJ2-7, with 7 bases that match TRBD1. Trimming removed 4 bases from V and 0 bases from J; junction bases left unmatched: 6. The germline CDR1 and CDR2 sequences are MNHEY and SMNVEV (reference sequence). The CDR3 loop spans 15 amino acids. CDR3 in amino acids: CASSSDRPSSYEQYF. CDR3 DNA sequence: TGTGCCAGCAGTTCGGACAGGCCGAGCTCCTACGAGCAGTACTTC.

This clone turned up a few times. The chain employs TRBV28 and TRBJ2-7, with TRBD2 identical over 9 bases. Trimming at V came to 8 bases and at J to 5 bases, leaving 7 bases not matched to a gene. The V gene's germline CDR1 is MDHEN and CDR2 SYDVKM. The CDR3 is made up of 13 amino acids. Here the CDR3 reads CASRRGGQNEQYF. DNA for the CDR3: TGTGCCAGCCGGCGGGGGGGCCAAAACGAGCAGTACTTC.

The chain is built from TRBV28 and TRBJ2-1, with 11 bases aligning to TRBD2. Germline-derived CDR1 and CDR2 are MDHEN and SYDVKM. The CDR3 has 16 residues. The trim removed 4 bases at V and 2 bases at J, leaving 4 bases unmatched. Here the CDR3 DNA reads TGTGCCAGCAGTTCTTTAGCGGGGGGGCCCTACAATGAGCAGTTCTTC. Its translation is CASSSLAGGPYNEQFF.

This clone was found many times. This sequence joins TRBV7-9 and TRBJ2-5; no firm D call. The CDR3 sequence is 12 residues long. Deletions cut 5 bases from V and 5 bases from J, with 9 bases between. Germline assignment: CDR1 SEHNR and CDR2 FQNEAQ (reference sequence). The CDR3, as DNA: TGTGCCAGCAGCCACTCGTTGGAGACCCAGTACTTC. This gives the protein CASSHSLETQYF.

The chain couples TRBV12-3 or TRBV12-4 to TRBJ1-3; D gene unclear. Trimming stripped 5 bases from V and 0 bases from J, with 2 bases between. The CDR3 totals 12 residues. The CDR3 region is CASSRSGNTIYF. Here the CDR3 DNA reads TGTGCCAGCAGTCGCTCTGGAAACACCATATATTTT.

The V gene is TRBV14, the J gene TRBJ2-7; D is perhaps TRBD1 (6 bases). V lost 6 bases and J 3 bases, leaving 12 bases between the germline ends. This CDR3 spans 13 amino acids. Germline values: CDR1 SGHDN, CDR2 FVKESK. The CDR3 DNA reads TGTGCCAGCAGTCAGGACAGCGTCTACGAGCAGTACTTC. It translates to CASSQDSVYEQYF.

This clone occurred once. V usage is TRBV4-2 and J usage is TRBJ1-1, with D possibly being TRBD1 (6 bases). The V end lost 2 bases, the J end lost 3 bases, and 16 bases lay between the germline ends. This CDR3 comprises 16 residues. Germline values: CDR1 LGHNA, CDR2 YNFKEQ. The CDR3 DNA is TGTGCCAGCAGCCAACCCCGGACAGAGAGATACACTGAAGCTTTCTTT. It codes for CASSQPRTERYTEAFF.

The chain recombines TRBV7-2 with TRBJ2-1; TRBD2 agrees at 8 bases. The CDR3 loop spans 14 amino acids. Germline V gene data show CDR1 as SGHTA and CDR2 as FQGNSA. J was trimmed by 10 bases and V by 4 bases; bases with no gene match: 9. The CDR3 spells CASSSRGGFVEQFF. The DNA of the CDR3 is TGTGCCAGCAGCTCACGGGGGGGCTTTGTAGAGCAGTTCTTC.

The genes are TRBV6-5 and TRBJ2-3; possibly TRBD1 for D (6 bases). Trimming left V 6 bases short and J 6 bases short, with 13 bases between. This CDR3 spans 13 amino acids. Germline lookup yields CDR1 MNHEY and CDR2 SVGAGI. CDR3 nucleotides: TGTGCCAGCAGAACAGGGCTGGGGGATACGCAGTATTTT. Translated: CASRTGLGDTQYF.

The gene calls are TRBV5-5 and TRBJ2-7, with D possibly TRBD1 on 5 matching bases. The germline gives CDR1 SGHKS, CDR2 YYEKEE (reference sequence). There are 14 residues in the CDR3. V gave up 2 bases and J gave up 0 bases, with 9 bases separating them. The CDR3 nucleotides read TGTGCCAGCAGCTTCGACAGCACCTCCTACGAGCAGTACTTC. Its translation: CASSFDSTSYEQYF.

The J gene is TRBJ1-2, the V gene TRBV3-1 (or the pseudogene TRBV3-2), with a possible D match to TRBD1 (5 bases). The CDR3 is 13 residues long. V gave up 3 bases and J gave up 4 bases, with 9 bases separating them. In germline, CDR1 is LGHDT, CDR2 YNNKEL (reference sequence). CDR3 DNA: TGTGCCAGCAGCCAGGGGGGGGGCTATGGCTACACCTTC. Encoded protein: CASSQGGGYGYTF.

V gene TRBV27 combines with J gene TRBJ2-5, with D tentatively TRBD1 (6 bases). In germline, CDR1 is MNHEY, CDR2 SMNVEV (reference sequence). The CDR3 spans 14 residues. Trimming left V 2 bases short and J 5 bases short, with 12 bases between. The CDR3 DNA is TGTGCCAGCAGTTTAAACAGGGCTGGCGAGACCCAGTACTTC. This gives the protein CASSLNRAGETQYF.

This clone was seen once. The gene calls are TRBV10-2 and TRBJ2-7; 8 bases match TRBD1. Germline CDR1 is WSHSY and CDR2 is SAAADI. This CDR3 region has 16 residues. V lost 0 bases and J lost 4; bases outside the gene matches: 8. CDR3 nucleotides: TGCGCCAGCAGTGAGTCACCCGGGACAGGTGGTTACGAGCAGTACTTC. This encodes CASSESPGTGGYEQYF.

The rearrangement uses TRBV19 and TRBJ2-5; TRBD1 matches at 9 bases. J gave up 5 bases and V 6 bases, and 7 bases lay outside the gene matches. The CDR3 extends over 14 amino acids. CDR1 and CDR2 from the germline V gene are LNHDA and SQIVND (reference sequence). The CDR3 region is CASRKTGGGETQYF. The CDR3 DNA sequence: TGTGCCAGTAGGAAAACAGGGGGCGGGGAGACCCAGTACTTC.

This clone was counted between two and nine times. The rearrangement uses TRBV6-2 or TRBV6-3 and TRBJ1-6; D gene unclear. The germline V and J ends were trimmed by 2 bases and 7 bases, with 12 bases remaining between them. Per the germline V gene, CDR1 is MNHEY and CDR2 is SVGEGT. The CDR3 length is 15 residues. The DNA of the CDR3 is TGTGCCAGCAGTTACGGGAGGGCCACAAATTCACCCCTCCACTTT. Translating it yields CASSYGRATNSPLHF.

The rearrangement joins TRBV27 to TRBJ1-2, with 8 nucleotides matching TRBD1. V lost 6 bases and J lost 4; bases outside the gene matches: 7. The CDR3 spans 14 residues. The germline V gene has CDR1 MNHEY and CDR2 SMNVEV (reference sequence). The CDR3 nucleotides are TGTGCCAGCAGGGGGGCAGGGGGCCCCTATGGCTACACCTTC. Amino acids: CASRGAGGPYGYTF.

The chain joins TRBV7-9 to TRBJ1-1; D not certain. Germline loops: CDR1 SEHNR, CDR2 FQNEAQ (reference sequence). The CDR3 loop spans 15 amino acids. Deletions cut 3 bases from V and 2 bases from J, with 13 bases between. This chain's CDR3 is CASSFGNSGNTEAFF. The CDR3 DNA reads TGTGCCAGCAGCTTCGGAAACAGCGGCAACACTGAAGCTTTCTTT.

The chain employs TRBV6-2 or TRBV6-3 and TRBJ1-6; TRBD1 is a possible D gene (6 bases). CDR1 is MNHEY, CDR2 SVGEGT, per germline. The V end was cut by 6 bases, the J end by 1 base, with 10 bases between. This CDR3 contains 15 residues. The chain's CDR3 is CASSDRLSYNSPLHF. In DNA form, the CDR3 reads TGTGCCAGCAGCGACAGGTTGTCCTATAATTCACCCCTCCACTTT.

The V and J genes are TRBV6-5 and TRBJ1-2, with TRBD1 as a possible D gene (5 bases). This CDR3 spans 13 amino acids. CDR1 MNHEY and CDR2 SVGAGI come from the germline V gene. V was shortened by 3 bases and J by 7 bases, with 12 bases between the two germline ends. In nucleotides, the CDR3 is TGTGCCAGCAGTTATAGGCAGGGAGGTGGCTACACCTTC. This translates into CASSYRQGGGYTF.

This clone was picked up one time. A read error may produce the germline difference seen at one junction end. The chain has TRBV6-5 and TRBJ1-1; D possibly corresponds to TRBD1 (5 bases). CDR3 length: 11 residues. Germline lookup yields CDR1 MNHEY and CDR2 SVGAGI. CDR3: CASSSVDTFVF. The CDR3 coding sequence is TGTGCCAGCAGCTCCGTGGACACTTTCGTCTTT.

J is TRBJ2-2 and V is TRBV9; TRBD1 might be the D (6 bases). This CDR3 is 13 amino acids long. Germline values: CDR1 SGDLS, CDR2 YYNGEE. V lost 5 bases, J lost 6 bases, and 11 bases lay in between. CDR3 sequence: CASSRGGAGELFF. CDR3 nucleotides: TGTGCCAGCAGTCGAGGGGGTGCCGGGGAGCTGTTTTTT.

The J gene is TRBJ1-4, the V gene TRBV5-1; TRBD1 matches at 8 bases. The ends lost 4 bases at V and 4 bases at J; junction bases unmatched: 12. The germline V gene encodes CDR1 SGHRS and CDR2 YFSETQ. CDR3 length: 17 amino acids. CDR3 residues: CASSTRPTGGVNEKLFF. The CDR3 region has the DNA TGCGCCAGCAGCACGCGCCCTACAGGGGGGGTTAATGAAAAACTGTTTTTT.

This clone came up a few times. The chain uses TRBV7-2 and TRBJ2-7; no definite D call. This CDR3 has 14 amino acids. In germline, CDR1 is SGHTA, CDR2 FQGNSA. Deletions cut 0 bases from V and 1 base from J, with 7 bases between. CDR3 sequence: CASSLAHLSYEQYF. The DNA of the CDR3 is TGTGCCAGCAGCTTAGCGCACCTATCCTACGAGCAGTACTTC.